This is a list of T cell receptor beta chains from one sample in a study of T cell responses to AZD1222 COVID-19 vaccine. The assay was immunoSEQ multiplex PCR, and TCRdb's table has in-frame clones only and misses some. The sample has some 130,000 clones, roughly 84% seen once. The source was peripheral blood, collected on day 0 of AZD1222 vaccination. All receptors come from an adult in good health. The CDR3 runs from the conserved cysteine through the conserved F or W. The order of the fields is J gene, D gene, V gene, clone size, CDR3 DNA, CDR3 protein. A D gene is named only where the DNA matches it firmly. Not all rows give a size; the values are once, few, many and, for expanded clones, a class.

TRBJ1-2	TRBD1	TRBV19	.	TGTGCCAGTAGTTCCCTCGGGACAGGGGTCGGCGGCTACACCTTC	CASSSLGTGVGGYTF
TRBJ1-5	.	TRBV4-1	.	TGCGCCAGCAGCCAACCGTCCTCAGCGACCCAGCATTTT	CASSQPSSATQHF
TRBJ2-7	.	TRBV19	.	TGTGCCAGTAGTATGACAGGCACGACCTACGAGCAGTACTTC	CASSMTGTTYEQYF
TRBJ1-1	.	TRBV18	once	TGTGCCAGCTCACCAAGGTCCCTGGCAGGTTCAGCGGATACTGAAGCTTTCTTT	CASSPRSLAGSADTEAFF
TRBJ2-2	.	TRBV28	once	TGTGCCAGCACCCCCTCGGCACGGAATTCCGGGGAGCTGTTTTTT	CASTPSARNSGELFF
TRBJ1-3	.	TRBV9	.	TGTGCCAGCAGCGTAGCTCAGACAGGAATCTCTGGAAACACCATATATTTT	CASSVAQTGISGNTIYF
TRBJ1-5	TRBD1	TRBV29-1	.	TGCAGCGCTGCCGGGACAGGGTGGATGAGCAATCAGCCCCAGCATTTT	CSAAGTGWMSNQPQHF
TRBJ2-7	TRBD2	TRBV2	.	TGTGCCAGCAGTGAAGCGGGCGGGGGATCCTACGAGCAGTACTTC	CASSEAGGGSYEQYF
TRBJ2-1	.	TRBV5-1	.	TGCGCCAGCAGCACCCAAATCGGGGACATTTTTAAGTATGAGCAGTTCTTC	CASSTQIGDIFKYEQFF
TRBJ2-7	.	TRBV19	.	TGTGCCAGTAAATCGGGGGACAACTCCTACGAGCAGTACTTC	CASKSGDNSYEQYF
TRBJ2-7	.	TRBV6-5	.	TGTGCCAGCAGGCCCGAGGTGGTACTGGGCGAGCAGTACTTC	CASRPEVVLGEQYF
TRBJ1-2	.	TRBV7-9	.	TGTGCCAGCAGCTCGATAGTTGGACAGCTCACTAACTATGGCTACACCTTC	CASSSIVGQLTNYGYTF
TRBJ2-7	.	TRBV7-3	once	TGTGCCAGCAGCTTACAACCCGCCTACGAGCAGTACTTC	CASSLQPAYEQYF
TRBJ1-3	.	TRBV29-1	.	TGCAGCGTCTTGGTCGGAAACACCATATATTTT	CSVLVGNTIYF
TRBJ1-4	.	TRBV5-1	.	TGCGCCAGCAGCTCGGACACTGAGAATGAAAAACTGTTTTTT	CASSSDTENEKLFF
TRBJ1-3	.	TRBV10-3	.	TGTGCCATCAAAGACAGCACTGGAAACACCATATATTTT	CAIKDSTGNTIYF
TRBJ2-7	.	TRBV7-9	.	TGTGCCAGCAGCTTAGCAGGGGGATACGAGCAGTACTTC	CASSLAGGYEQYF
TRBJ1-6	.	TRBV19	.	TGTGCCAGTAGTACCCAACAGTCTTTGGGGTCACCCCTCCACTTT	CASSTQQSLGSPLHF
TRBJ1-2	TRBD1	TRBV10-3	.	TGTGCCATCAGTGAGTCGGACAGGGACTATGGCTACACCTTC	CAISESDRDYGYTF
TRBJ1-2	.	TRBV18	.	TGTGCCAGCTCACCGCGCAGGGATGGAGACTACACCTTC	CASSPRRDGDYTF
TRBJ1-5	.	TRBV19	once	TGTGCCAGTACCACAAGGACAACGGGGAATCAGCCCCAGCATTTT	CASTTRTTGNQPQHF
TRBJ1-4	.	TRBV29-1	.	TGCAGCGTTGCGCCAGGGGAGGGAACTAATGAAAAACTGTTTTTT	CSVAPGEGTNEKLFF
TRBJ2-5	.	TRBV30	.	TGTGCCTGGAGTGCCCCAGCCGGGAAGACCCAGTACTTC	CAWSAPAGKTQYF
TRBJ1-1	TRBD1	TRBV14	.	TGTGCCAGCAGCCTTCACCCGGGACAGGCGAGTGAAGCTTTCTTT	CASSLHPGQASEAFF
TRBJ1-6	.	TRBV2	.	TGTGCCAGCAACCCAGGATTTTCGCCCCTCCACTTT	CASNPGFSPLHF
TRBJ2-2	.	TRBV27	.	TGTGCCAGCAGTCTGCGTGCGAACACCGGGGAGCTGTTTTTT	CASSLRANTGELFF
TRBJ2-1	.	TRBV12-3/TRBV12-4	.	TGTGCCAGCGGAGCGGCTTCCTACAATGAGCAGTTCTTC	CASGAASYNEQFF